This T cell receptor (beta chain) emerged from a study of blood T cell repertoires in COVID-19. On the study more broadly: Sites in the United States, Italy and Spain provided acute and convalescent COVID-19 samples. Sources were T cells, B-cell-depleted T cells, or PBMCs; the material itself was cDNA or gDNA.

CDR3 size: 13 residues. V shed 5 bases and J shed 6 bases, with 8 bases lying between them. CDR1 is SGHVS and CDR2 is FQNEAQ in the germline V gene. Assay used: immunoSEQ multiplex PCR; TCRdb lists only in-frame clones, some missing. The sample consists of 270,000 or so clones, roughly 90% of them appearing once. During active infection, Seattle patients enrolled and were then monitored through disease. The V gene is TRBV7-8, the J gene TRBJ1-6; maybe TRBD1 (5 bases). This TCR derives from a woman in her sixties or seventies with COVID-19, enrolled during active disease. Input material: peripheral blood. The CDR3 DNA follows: TGTGCCAGCAGCCCCGGGGGTAATTCACCCCTCCACTTT. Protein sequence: CASSPGGNSPLHF.